This TCR beta chain was captured in a study of blood T cells in healthy people across ages. Together with a sample-barcoded 5' primer, a J-beta primer mix was included in a second PCR lasting about 7 to 11 cycles. TCRdb called the 5' RACE reads again in MiXCR, with one record for every CDR3 protein. In the table there are roughly 1.5 million distinct CDR3 sequences, approximately 42% of which are singletons. This clonotype was detected many times. Its antigen remains unidentified. V dropped 4 bases and J dropped 4; count of bases not matched to a gene: 1. Germline V gene sequence: CDR1 MGHRA, CDR2 YSYEKL. The CDR3 is made up of 15 amino acids. Study-wide results and limits: The authors considered diversity estimates from one million T cells to be underestimates. Compared with aged donors, long-lived donors showed fewer expanded clones, suggesting selection.

Input material: blood. The genes are TRBV4-1 and TRBJ2-3; 14 bases fit TRBD2. This sequence was found in a woman in her late teens or twenties in good health. In nucleotides, the CDR3 is TGCGCCAGCAGCCCGGGACTAGCGGGGGCAGATACGCAGTATTTT. Amino acid sequence: CASSPGLAGADTQYF.